The 13 T cell receptor beta chains below were found in one sample sequenced in a study of beta chain features in type 1 diabetes. cDNA synthesis used the whole RNA isolate, giving expressed TCRB sequences. Repertoires were generated with immunoSEQ multiplex PCR, while TCRdb's copy carries only in-frame clones and drops some. Of a few hundred thousand clones detected, 15% to 20% appear once; the ten largest clones hold about 0.08%. Broader study findings: There was a moderate but significant shortening of TCRB CDR3s in all four CD4+ subsets of Type 1 diabetes patients.

These TCRs are of unknown antigen specificity. Material: naive CD4+ T cells from blood. These receptor sequences come from a man aged 30 to 39 with type 1 diabetes.

The rearrangement links TRBV29-1 to TRBJ2-7; D is perhaps TRBD1 (6 bases). Per germline, CDR1 SQVTM and CDR2 ANQGSEA. This CDR3 has 13 amino acids. With 4 bases removed from V and 2 bases from J, the gap between germline ends came to 12 bases. The CDR3 reads CSVARDIAYEQYF. CDR3 bases: TGCAGCGTTGCCCGGGACATAGCCTACGAGCAGTACTTC.

The sample holds a few counts of this clone. The chain recombines TRBV30 with TRBJ2-7; 10 bases line up with TRBD1. The CDR3 spans 15 residues. Germline loops: CDR1 GTSNPN, CDR2 SVGIG (reference sequence). Trimming cost V 0 bases and J 3 bases; bases outside gene matches: 5. The CDR3 reads CAWSVGTGDFYEQYF. For the CDR3, the DNA is TGTGCCTGGAGTGTAGGGACAGGGGACTTCTACGAGCAGTACTTC.

This clone was seen more than once but under ten times. V gene TRBV29-1 combines with J gene TRBJ2-4; D not certain. CDR1 and CDR2 from the germline V gene are SQVTM and ANQGSEA. The length of the CDR3 is 13 residues. The ends were cut back, 7 bases at V and 4 bases at J, with 14 bases in the middle. In DNA, the CDR3 is TGCAGCGCTTCCTACGGGCTGAAAAACATTCAGTACTTC. It translates to CSASYGLKNIQYF.

This clone showed up just a few times. The chain couples TRBV30 to TRBJ2-5; no clear D. V was pared by 4 bases and J by 1 base, with 13 bases between. The germline V gene has CDR1 GTSNPN and CDR2 SVGIG (reference sequence). The CDR3 has 14 amino acids. CDR3: CAWNGRRSQETQYF. The CDR3 DNA reads as TGTGCCTGGAATGGGCGGCGGAGCCAAGAGACCCAGTACTTC.

This clone showed up just a few times. The V and J genes are TRBV30 and TRBJ2-1, with 12 bases aligning to TRBD2. CDR1 is GTSNPN and CDR2 is SVGIG in the germline V gene (reference sequence). The length of the CDR3 is 14 residues. V was pared by 4 bases and J by 8 bases, with 6 bases of the junction left unmatched. This CDR3 is CAWKRLAGGDEQFF. The CDR3 nucleotides are TGTGCCTGGAAGAGGCTAGCGGGAGGGGATGAGCAGTTCTTC. Combining the CDR3 with reference TRBV30 and TRBJ2-1 gives the whole variable domain SQTIHQWPATLVQPVGSPLSLECTVEGTSNPNLYWYRQAAGRGLQLLFYSVGIGQISSEVPQNLSASRPQDRQFILSSKKLLLSDSGFYLCAWKRLAGGDEQFFGPGTRLTVL.

V gene TRBV14 combines with J gene TRBJ2-4; no clear D gene. Trimming stripped 3 bases from V and 0 bases from J, with 6 bases between. The CDR3 is 14 amino acids. The germline V gene encodes CDR1 SGHDN and CDR2 FVKESK. CDR3 sequence reads: CASSHALAKNIQYF. The DNA for the CDR3 is TGTGCCAGCAGCCACGCCTTAGCCAAAAACATTCAGTACTTC.

A few counts support this clone. The genes are TRBV7-2 and TRBJ2-2; D is ambiguous. Germline CDR1 and CDR2: SGHTA and FQGNSA. The CDR3 is 13 amino acids. V lost 3 bases and J lost 8, with 10 bases in between. This chain's CDR3 is CASSFVMGGELFF. CDR3 nucleotides: TGTGCCAGCAGCTTCGTCATGGGAGGGGAGCTGTTTTTT. Supplemented by reference TRBV7-2 and TRBJ2-2, the full variable domain reads GAGVSQSPSNKVTEKGKDVELRCDPISGHTALYWYRQSLGQGLEFLIYFQGNSAPDKSGLPSDRFSAERTGGSVSTLTIQRTQQEDSAVYLCASSFVMGGELFFGEGSRLTVL.

In its sample, this clone was seen a few times. The chain employs TRBV25-1 and TRBJ2-5; unclear D gene. The CDR3 is made up of 11 amino acids. V was pared by 1 base and J by 5 bases, with 2 bases between. The germline V gene has CDR1 MGHDK and CDR2 SYGVNS. CDR3 nucleotides: TGTGCCAGCAGTGAATGGGAGACCCAGTACTTC. Its translation is CASSEWETQYF. The full variable domain, in which reference TRBV25-1 and TRBJ2-5 provide the parts outside the CDR3, is EADIYQTPRYLVIGTGKKITLECSQTMGHDKMYWYQQDPGMELHLIHYSYGVNSTEKGDLSSESTVSRIRTEHFPLTLESARPSHTSQYLCASSEWETQYFGPGTRLLVL.

This clone was observed a few times. The chain has TRBV10-3 and TRBJ1-2; D gene ambiguous. Germline CDR1 reads ENHRY; CDR2 reads SYGVKD. This CDR3 comprises 11 residues. Trimming shortened V by 2 bases and J by 2 bases, and 0 bases separated the two germline ends. Here the CDR3 reads CAISENYGYTF. The CDR3 bases are TGTGCCATCAGTGAGAACTATGGCTACACCTTC.

This chain connects TRBV7-9 to TRBJ2-7; weak D call: TRBD1 (5 bases). The germline gives CDR1 SEHNR, CDR2 FQNEAQ (reference sequence). The CDR3 is made up of 13 amino acids. Trimming removed 5 bases at V and 2 bases at J, with 10 bases between. The CDR3 DNA reads as TGTGCCAGCAGCACACCAGGGACCTACGAGCAGTACTTC. It codes for CASSTPGTYEQYF.

The V and J genes are TRBV7-2 and TRBJ2-7, with 11 positions matching TRBD2. With 6 bases clipped from V and 3 bases from J, the junction kept 7 bases outside the gene matches. CDR3 size: 15 residues. Germline V gene lookup returns CDR1 SGHTA and CDR2 FQGNSA. The CDR3 sequence: CASRSGTSGGYEQYF. The CDR3 coding sequence is TGTGCCAGCAGGTCAGGGACTAGCGGTGGCTACGAGCAGTACTTC. The entire variable domain, with the rest obtained from reference TRBV7-2 and TRBJ2-7, is as follows: GAGVSQSPSNKVTEKGKDVELRCDPISGHTALYWYRQSLGQGLEFLIYFQGNSAPDKSGLPSDRFSAERTGGSVSTLTIQRTQQEDSAVYLCASRSGTSGGYEQYFGPGTRLTVT.

The chain couples TRBV7-9 to TRBJ2-3; no clear D. The V gene lost 4 bases and the J gene lost 0 bases, with 8 bases spanning the gap. In germline, CDR1 is SEHNR, CDR2 FQNEAQ (reference sequence). The CDR3 has 14 amino acids. CDR3 sequence reads: CASSSGLSTDTQYF. The CDR3 DNA is TGTGCCAGCAGCTCCGGGCTCAGCACAGATACGCAGTATTTT.

This clone came up a few times. The rearrangement uses TRBV28 and TRBJ2-1; TRBD1 aligns across 8 bases. Trimming cost V 6 bases and J 6 bases; bases outside gene matches: 4. CDR1 is MDHEN, CDR2 SYDVKM, per germline. The length of the CDR3 is 13 residues. The CDR3 reads CASRLQGGNEQFF. DNA for the CDR3: TGTGCCAGCAGGTTACAGGGGGGCAATGAGCAGTTCTTC.